What follows is one T cell receptor (beta chain) and its context. The data are from a study of cytomegalovirus exposure and HLA in healthy donors. Those who donated were healthy bone marrow donors. PCR was performed using 60 Vbeta and 13 Jbeta primers. Original processing notes: Some 10 million of some 80 million unique TCR beta chains were shared, per a later count. Sequencing was performed with immunoSEQ multiplex PCR; in TCRdb, only in-frame clones are kept and a portion is missing. Clone size and V and J calls were adopted from that table, with D and trimming inferred from the DNA. The profile shows roughly 78,000 clones, roughly 60% of them singletons. Germline values: CDR1 SEHNR, CDR2 FQNEAQ (reference sequence). CDR3 length: 15 amino acids.

This chain links TRBV7-9 with TRBJ2-5, with TRBD1 as a possible D gene (5 bases). With the DNA end fitting TRBJ2-7 better, the J assignment may be wrong. This receptor was obtained from a man aged 25 to 40 in good health and CMV-seropositive. Sample: PBMCs. CDR3 protein: CASSLERGRVNEQYF. CDR3 DNA sequence: TGTGCCAGCAGCTTAGAAAGAGGCAGGGTCAACGAGCAGTACTTC.